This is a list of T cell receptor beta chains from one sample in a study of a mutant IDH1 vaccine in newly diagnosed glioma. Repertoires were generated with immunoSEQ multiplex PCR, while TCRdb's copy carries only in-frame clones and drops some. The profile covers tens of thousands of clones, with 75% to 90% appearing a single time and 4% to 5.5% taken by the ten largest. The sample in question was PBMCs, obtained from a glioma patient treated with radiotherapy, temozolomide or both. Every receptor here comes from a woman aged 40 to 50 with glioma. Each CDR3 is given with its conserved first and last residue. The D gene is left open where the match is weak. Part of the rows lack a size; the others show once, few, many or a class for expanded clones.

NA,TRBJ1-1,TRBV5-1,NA,TGCGCCAGCAGCTTCGGGACCCTCTCTGAAGCTTTCTTT,CASSFGTLSEAFF
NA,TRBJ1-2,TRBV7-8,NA,TGTGCCAGCAGCTTAGGACAGAATCGCTATGGCTACACCTTC,CASSLGQNRYGYTF
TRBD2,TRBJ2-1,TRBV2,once,TGTGCCAGTGGACTAGCACAGTTCTTC,CASGLAQFF
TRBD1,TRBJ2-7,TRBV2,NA,TGTGCCAGCAGTGCGCCGACAGGGAACGAGCAGTACTTC,CASSAPTGNEQYF
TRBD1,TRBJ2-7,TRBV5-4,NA,TGTGCCAGCAGCTCCCGCCGGGACAGGGTTTTTGGAGAGCAGTACTTC,CASSSRRDRVFGEQYF
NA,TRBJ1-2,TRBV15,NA,TGTGCCACCAGCAGAGACAGGGTATACTATGGCTACACCTTC,CATSRDRVYYGYTF
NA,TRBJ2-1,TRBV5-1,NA,TGCGCCACCTCGACAGACTCCTACAATGAGCAGTTCTTC,CATSTDSYNEQFF
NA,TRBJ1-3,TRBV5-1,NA,TGCGCCAGCAGCTCCCGGGGCCCTGGAAACACCATATATTTT,CASSSRGPGNTIYF
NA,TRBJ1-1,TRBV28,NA,TGTGCCAGCAGTTTGTCCCAGGGGAACACTGAAGCTTTCTTT,CASSLSQGNTEAFF
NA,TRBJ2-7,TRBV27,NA,TGTGCCAGCAGTACCAGGAACGAGCAGTACTTC,CASSTRNEQYF
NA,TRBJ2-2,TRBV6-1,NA,TGTGCCAGCACCCCCCTCAGGGTCCCAACCGGGGAGCTGTTTTTT,CASTPLRVPTGELFF
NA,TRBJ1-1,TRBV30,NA,TGTGCCTGGAGTGGTGAGTATGAAGCTTTCTTT,CAWSGEYEAFF
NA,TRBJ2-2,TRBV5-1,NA,TGCGCCAGCAGCTGGCAGGGTGTGACCGGGGAGCTGTTTTTT,CASSWQGVTGELFF
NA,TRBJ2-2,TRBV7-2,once,TGTGCCAGCAGCTTAGAAGGGGTTCCCGGGGAGCTGTTTTTT,CASSLEGVPGELFF
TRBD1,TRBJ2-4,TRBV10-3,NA,TGTGCCATCAGTGGACAGGGCAACCCCCAGTACTTC,CAISGQGNPQYF